One and the same sample provided the 28 T cell receptor beta chains below, sequenced in a study of regulatory T cells in long-lasting Graves disease. The time point denotes: newly diagnosed GD, antithyroid drugs for less than 3 months. Generation of the TCR library employed RNA extracted from PBMCs. For TCR beta, libraries came from iRepertoire HTBI primers and Arm-PCR of CDR3 regions. TCRdb itself ran the multiplex PCR reads through MiXCR, one entry per CDR3 protein. The top ten hold roughly 29% of the sample, which has a few hundred thousand distinct CDR3 sequences, roughly a sixth seen once. These data were also filed under a second study, of T cells in Graves' hyperthyroidism and ophthalmopathy.

This specimen was peripheral blood mononuclear cells (PBMCs), taken at new diagnosis, from a patient treated with antithyroid drugs. The receptor set was obtained from a man in his forties or fifties with Graves disease.

At least ten counts were recorded for this clonotype. V is TRBV20-1 and J is TRBJ2-3; D remains unclear. CDR1 DFQATT and CDR2 SNEGSKA come from the germline V gene (reference sequence). The CDR3 totals 12 residues. V shed 3 bases and J shed 2 bases, with 6 bases lying between them. CDR3 sequence (DNA): TGCAGTGCTAGTGCGGACACAGATACGCAGTATTTT. Protein product: CSASADTDTQYF.

This sequence joins TRBV10-1 and TRBJ2-5; 8 bases agree with TRBD2. Germline V gene lookup returns CDR1 WNHNN and CDR2 SYGVQD (reference sequence). The length of the CDR3 is 16 residues. J was trimmed by 5 bases and V by 3 bases; bases with no gene match: 11. The CDR3 DNA follows: TGCGCCAGCAGTGACGGATCGGGGGGGCCGTGGGAGACCCAGTACTTC. Residues: CASSDGSGGPWETQYF.

This chain joins TRBV5-1 and TRBJ2-2; D could derive from TRBD1 or TRBD2 (5 bases each). Germline CDR1 SGHRS, CDR2 YFSETQ. This CDR3 is 16 amino acids long. Trimming pared 1 base from V and 4 bases from J, leaving 14 bases between. The CDR3 region is CASSLTSGAVTGELFF. DNA of the CDR3: TGCGCCAGCAGCTTGACGTCCGGGGCAGTCACCGGGGAGCTGTTTTTT.

This clonotype has more than one count but fewer than ten. A far larger clone is off by one base, so a read error is likely. The J gene is TRBJ2-1, the V gene TRBV28; the match to TRBD1 covers 8 bases. With V trimmed by 6 bases and J by 10 bases, 8 bases remained unmatched. Germline loops: CDR1 MDHEN, CDR2 SYDVKM. The CDR3 sequence is 13 residues long. The CDR3 sequence: CASRHPTGDEQFF. Written as DNA, the CDR3 is TGTGCCAGCAGGCATCCGACAGGGGACGAGCAGTTCTTC.

This clonotype was recorded many times. This chain joins TRBV5-1 and TRBJ2-3; D is possibly TRBD1 or TRBD2 (5 bases each). The germline CDR1 and CDR2 sequences are SGHRS and YFSETQ. The V end was cut by 2 bases, the J end by 0 bases, with 13 bases between. This CDR3 contains 16 residues. As DNA, the CDR3 is TGCGCCAGCAGCTTACTCCGGGACCCAAGCACAGATACGCAGTATTTT. Its translation: CASSLLRDPSTDTQYF.

This clonotype was counted ten times or more. The chain is built from TRBV10-3 and TRBJ2-7; D is undetermined. Trimming took off 2 bases at V and 3 bases at J, with 20 bases between the two ends. The CDR3 loop spans 17 amino acids. Germline V gives CDR1 ENHRY, CDR2 SYGVKD. The CDR3 DNA sequence: TGTGCCATCAGTGAGAGGAAGGGCAGCTCCTATGGCTACGAGCAGTACTTC. Protein product: CAISERKGSSYGYEQYF.

The chain employs TRBV4-3 and TRBJ1-4, with 8 bases identical to TRBD1. The CDR3 loop spans 15 amino acids. V trimming: 4 bases; J trimming: 4 bases; junction bases outside the gene matches: 5. Germline V gives CDR1 LGHNA, CDR2 YSLEER. CDR3 protein: CASSRGTGVNEKLFF. CDR3 DNA: TGCGCCAGCAGCCGAGGGACAGGAGTTAATGAAAAACTGTTTTTT.

This chain joins TRBV5-1 and TRBJ1-5; unclear D gene. This CDR3 comprises 15 residues. Trimming cost V 1 base and J 3 bases, with 11 bases left between them. The V gene's germline CDR1 is SGHRS and CDR2 YFSETQ. CDR3 coding DNA: TGCGCCAGCAGCTTGCTCGGCAGCCTCAATCAGCCCCAGCATTTT. This gives the protein CASSLLGSLNQPQHF.

Of note for this clonotype: Since the CDR3 does not end with the conserved phenylalanine or tryptophan, this likely comes from a read error. The gene calls are TRBV20-1 and TRBJ2-1; TRBD1 agrees at 7 bases. From germline, CDR1 is DFQATT and CDR2 SNEGSKA (reference sequence). The CDR3 runs to 17 residues. The V gene end was trimmed by 2 bases and the J gene end by 8 bases; junction bases not matched to a gene: 18. The CDR3 loop reads CSARTWYEDREGDEQFL. CDR3 sequence (DNA): TGCAGTGCTAGAACTTGGTATGAAGACAGGGAAGGGGATGAGCAGTTCCTC.

In this sample, this clonotype turned up many times. This chain uses TRBV6-6 with TRBJ2-3, with 9 bases aligning to TRBD2. The CDR3 totals 19 residues. The trim removed 0 bases at V and 0 bases at J, leaving 10 bases unmatched. In germline, CDR1 is MNHNY, CDR2 SVGAGI (reference sequence). The CDR3 DNA reads as TGTGCCAGCAGTTACTCGGGAGCGGGGGGCCCCCGGAGCACAGATACGCAGTATTTT. Encoded protein: CASSYSGAGGPRSTDTQYF.

Notes on this clonotype: A much larger clone lies one base from this, so it may be a read error. No conserved phenylalanine or tryptophan is present at the end of the CDR3, so a read error is the likely explanation. The chain combines TRBV6-2 or TRBV6-3 with TRBJ1-5; D ambiguous. The CDR3 runs 11 residues. Germline lookup yields CDR1 MNHEY and CDR2 SVGEGT. DNA of the CDR3: TGTAGCAGTGGAAGCAATCAGCCCCAGCATTCT. It translates to CSSGSNQPQHS.

The genes are TRBV28 and TRBJ2-1; 8 bases fit TRBD1. V was pared by 6 bases and J by 7 bases, with 20 bases of the junction left unmatched. Germline CDR1 and CDR2: MDHEN and SYDVKM. The CDR3 runs to 18 residues. The CDR3 sequence: CASRPTHNGRGPENEQFF. The CDR3 DNA reads as TGTGCCAGCAGACCGACCCACAACGGCAGGGGGCCCGAGAATGAGCAGTTCTTC.

This clonotype occurred many times. The chain employs TRBV5-1 and TRBJ1-5, with 9 bases identical to TRBD1. CDR3 length: 14 residues. Losses at the gene ends were 3 bases for V and 5 bases for J; bases not matched to a gene: 3. The germline V gene encodes CDR1 SGHRS and CDR2 YFSETQ. The CDR3 sequence is CASSWTGEDQPQHF. CDR3 sequence (DNA): TGCGCCAGCAGCTGGACAGGGGAAGATCAGCCCCAGCATTTT. Full variable domain (outside the CDR3, taken from reference TRBV5-1 and TRBJ1-5): KAGVTQTPRYLIKTRGQQVTLSCSPISGHRSVSWYQQTPGQGLQFLFEYFSETQRNKGNFPGRFSGRQFSNSRSEMNVSTLELGDSALYLCASSWTGEDQPQHFGDGTRLSIL.

About this clonotype itself: The junction shows a germline mismatch at one end, possibly a read error. The rearrangement uses TRBV12-3 or TRBV12-4 and TRBJ2-1; a weak D match, TRBD2 (6 bases). The CDR3 sequence is 15 residues long. The DNA of the CDR3 is TGTGCCAGCAGCCCCCCGGGGGTTTTCTACAATGAGCAGCTCTTC. Protein product: CASSPPGVFYNEQLF.

This clonotype was observed at least ten times. The chain links TRBV7-2 to TRBJ2-7; possible D gene TRBD2, 7 bases. Germline V gene sequence: CDR1 SGHTA, CDR2 FQGNSA. V lost 5 bases and J lost 6, with 20 bases in between. This CDR3 is built from 15 residues. The CDR3 DNA reads TGTGCCAGCAGCAGCGTTGGGGGGGCCCCTCTCGAGCAGTACTTC. It is translated as CASSSVGGAPLEQYF.

This clonotype has a count of ten or more. V gene TRBV11-2 combines with J gene TRBJ2-7, with no clear D. Trimming left V 2 bases short and J 3 bases short, with 8 bases between. Germline V gene sequence: CDR1 SGHAT, CDR2 FQNNGV. CDR3 size: 13 residues. The CDR3 DNA follows: TGTGCCAGCAGCTTATCGACGCTCTACGAGCAGTACTTC. It is translated as CASSLSTLYEQYF.

This clonotype was counted at least ten times. J is TRBJ2-1 and V is TRBV12-3 or TRBV12-4, with 10 bases identical to TRBD1. Trimming took 5 bases from V and 7 from J; bases not matched to a gene: 5. This CDR3 contains 14 residues. The CDR3 coding sequence is TGTGCCAGCAGTCCGGGACAGGGGATAAATGAGCAGTTCTTC. Protein: CASSPGQGINEQFF.

This clonotype showed up many times. This sequence joins TRBV12-3 or TRBV12-4 and TRBJ1-1; weak D call: TRBD1 (5 bases). The CDR3 is 14 residues long. V was pared by 5 bases and J by 10 bases, with 20 bases between. The CDR3 protein is CASSPPGTRIAAFF. The CDR3 DNA sequence: TGTGCCAGCAGTCCCCCCGGGACCCGGATCGCAGCTTTCTTT.

This clonotype was detected many times. This chain connects TRBV3-1 to TRBJ2-6; no clear D. Germline values: CDR1 LGHDT, CDR2 YNNKEL (reference sequence). The CDR3 spans 14 residues. The V end lost 8 bases, the J end lost 0 bases, and 8 bases lay between the germline ends. CDR3 in DNA: TGTGCCAGCGATTTTGGCTCTGGGGCCAACGTCCTGACTTTC. Residues: CASDFGSGANVLTF.

This clonotype was found many times. The chain couples TRBV2 to TRBJ2-3, with 11 bases that match TRBD1. There are 15 residues in the CDR3. Per the germline V gene, CDR1 is SNHLY and CDR2 is FYNNEI. J lost 0 bases, V lost 6 bases, and 2 bases had no gene match. The CDR3 protein is CASSRDRGSTDTQYF. The CDR3 DNA reads TGTGCCAGCAGCCGGGACAGGGGGAGCACAGATACGCAGTATTTT.

This clonotype occurred a few times. The genes are TRBV27 and TRBJ1-5; D is uncertain. V was shortened by 7 bases and J by 3 bases, with 10 bases between the two germline ends. Germline-derived CDR1 and CDR2 are MNHEY and SMNVEV (reference sequence). This CDR3 has 13 amino acids. DNA for the CDR3: TGTGCCAGCACTTCTGGGGTCAATCAGCCCCAGCATTTT. Translation: CASTSGVNQPQHF.

This chain joins TRBV18 and TRBJ2-7; 10 bases are a match to TRBD1. Germline trimming cut 0 bases from V and 6 bases from J; bases unmatched to any gene: 8. The germline CDR1 and CDR2 sequences are KGHSH and LQKENI. The CDR3 totals 16 residues. CDR3 region: CASSPPGTGDGLEQYF. The CDR3 bases are TGTGCCAGCTCACCACCCGGGACAGGGGACGGTCTCGAGCAGTACTTC.

This clonotype was detected many times. This rearrangement joins TRBV20-1 to TRBJ2-5, with 12 bases aligning to TRBD2. After removal of 4 bases from V and 5 bases from J, the junction contained 5 bases not matched to a gene. Germline V gene sequence: CDR1 DFQATT, CDR2 SNEGSKA (reference sequence). The CDR3 is made up of 14 amino acids. CDR3 residues: CSAKTSGGQETQYF. DNA of the CDR3: TGCAGTGCTAAGACTAGCGGGGGACAGGAGACCCAGTACTTC.

This clonotype was counted many times. The V gene is TRBV20-1, the J gene TRBJ1-6, with 7 bases matching TRBD1. Germline-derived CDR1 and CDR2 are DFQATT and SNEGSKA (reference sequence). The CDR3 is 16 residues long. The V segment lost 6 bases and the J segment 3 bases; nucleotides outside the gene matches: 11. The CDR3 protein is CSAPRGSQNYNSPLHF. For the CDR3, the DNA is TGCAGTGCCCCCAGGGGGAGCCAGAACTATAATTCACCCCTCCACTTT.

This clonotype was detected many times. V usage is TRBV20-1 and J usage is TRBJ2-7; TRBD1 might be the D (7 bases). Trimming removed 0 bases from V and 7 bases from J, with 16 bases in between. The germline V gene has CDR1 DFQATT and CDR2 SNEGSKA (reference sequence). This CDR3 region has 14 residues. The CDR3 loop reads CSARDLQGGGEQYF. Here the CDR3 DNA reads TGCAGTGCTAGAGATTTGCAGGGGGGAGGAGAGCAGTACTTC.

This clonotype was detected ten times or more. This chain links TRBV5-5 with TRBJ2-7, with 7 bases identical to TRBD1. Germline CDR1 and CDR2: SGHKS and YYEKEE (reference sequence). The CDR3 contains 14 residues. V shed 4 bases, J shed 0 bases, and the junction held 4 bases outside the gene matches. CDR3 in DNA: TGTGCCAGCAGCCACCGGGACAGCTCCTACGAGCAGTACTTC. It yields the protein CASSHRDSSYEQYF.

This clonotype was detected many times. The gene calls are TRBV7-9 and TRBJ2-1; D gene ambiguous. Per the germline V gene, CDR1 is SEHNR and CDR2 is FQNEAQ (reference sequence). The V gene lost 2 bases and the J gene lost 0 bases, with 8 bases spanning the gap. This CDR3 has 15 amino acids. The CDR3 region is CASSLTGGSYNEQFF. Written as DNA, the CDR3 is TGTGCCAGCAGCTTAACGGGTGGCTCCTACAATGAGCAGTTCTTC.

The genes are TRBV12-3 or TRBV12-4 and TRBJ2-7, with TRBD2 as a possible D gene (6 bases). V dropped 6 bases and J dropped 7 bases, with 10 bases sitting between them. The CDR3 spans 11 residues. The DNA for the CDR3 is TGTGCCAGCAGAGTCGCGGGGGAGCAGTACTTC. Translating gives CASRVAGEQYF.